This entry lists 13 T cell receptor beta chains sequenced from one sample in a study of CD8 T cells in Susac syndrome. Roughly 0.45 to 1 ug RNA was reverse transcribed with random hexamers. TCRdb independently ran MiXCR on the immunoSEQ multiplex PCR reads; one entry per CDR3 protein. The table shows about 440,000 distinct CDR3 sequences, with more than 80% occurring only once. The sequenced sample was CD8+ T cells from PBMCs. The source of these receptors is a human donor with multiple sclerosis.

This clonotype was counted only a few times. This rearrangement joins TRBV12-3 or TRBV12-4 to TRBJ2-2; 13 bases align to TRBD2. The CDR3 has 17 residues. The V and J ends lost 7 bases and 0 bases, in that order; junction bases with no gene match: 5. The CDR3 region is CASIATSGGPNTGELFF. The CDR3 DNA sequence: TGTGCCAGCATCGCGACTAGCGGGGGGCCGAACACCGGGGAGCTGTTTTTT.

The gene calls are TRBV12-3 or TRBV12-4 and TRBJ2-5, with TRBD2 matching 9 bases. V lost 3 bases and J lost 4; bases outside the gene matches: 6. This CDR3 contains 15 residues. CDR3 in DNA: TGTGCCAGCAGTTTTGCGGGGGGGTTCGGAGAGACCCAGTACTTC. Its protein is CASSFAGGFGETQYF.

This sequence joins TRBV27 and TRBJ1-2; D not resolved. This CDR3 is 16 amino acids long. Trimming stripped 5 bases from V and 1 base from J, with 17 bases between. Germline V gene sequence: CDR1 MNHEY, CDR2 SMNVEV (reference sequence). The CDR3 DNA is TGTGCCAGCAGTCCATGGACCGAGTATCTTAACTATGGCTACACCTTC. Translation gives CASSPWTEYLNYGYTF.

This clonotype was recorded a few times. The rearrangement links TRBV6-1 to TRBJ2-5; D gene ambiguous. The V end lost 6 bases, the J end lost 4 bases, and 12 bases lay between the germline ends. Germline V CDR1 and CDR2: MNHNS, SASEGT. The CDR3 loop spans 13 amino acids. CDR3 bases: TGTGCCAGCAGCGGCCGGGTCGGAGAGACCCAGTACTTC. Translated: CASSGRVGETQYF.

The chain links TRBV5-4 to TRBJ1-3, with D tentatively TRBD1 (5 bases). This CDR3 region has 13 residues. V gave up 4 bases and J gave up 7 bases, with 12 bases separating them. Germline V CDR1 and CDR2: SGHNT, YYREEE (reference sequence). CDR3 loop: CASSPQGANTIYF. In nucleotides, the CDR3 is TGTGCCAGCAGCCCGCAAGGGGCGAACACCATATATTTT.

This chain links TRBV27 with TRBJ2-2, with 8 bases that match TRBD1. The CDR3 spans 14 residues. The J segment lost 7 bases and the V segment lost 2 bases, leaving 3 bases of the junction unmatched. Germline lookup yields CDR1 MNHEY and CDR2 SMNVEV (reference sequence). The CDR3 region has the DNA TGTGCCAGCAGTTTAGGACAGGGCGGCGGGGAGCTGTTTTTT. It yields the protein CASSLGQGGGELFF.

The count of this clonotype is one. This chain links TRBV10-2 with TRBJ2-1, with D unresolved. Germline assignment: CDR1 WSHSY and CDR2 SAAADI. The CDR3 is made up of 14 amino acids. The ends were cut back, 1 base at V and 5 bases at J, with 9 bases in the middle. The DNA for the CDR3 is TGCGCCAGCAGTGAGTTCTCCCGGGACAATGAGCAGTTCTTC. Protein: CASSEFSRDNEQFF.

The chain carries TRBV5-4 and TRBJ2-3; the match to TRBD2 covers 9 bases. V gave up 2 bases and J gave up 2 bases; unmatched junction bases: 3. Germline V CDR1 and CDR2: SGHNT, YYREEE (reference sequence). The CDR3 totals 15 residues. CDR3 protein: CASSFRGGATDTQYF. DNA for the CDR3: TGTGCCAGCAGCTTTCGCGGGGGGGCCACAGATACGCAGTATTTT.

The V gene is TRBV5-5, the J gene TRBJ2-1, with TRBD2 matching over 8 bases. V lost 8 bases to trimming and J lost 7 bases; unmatched junction nucleotides: 11. CDR1 SGHKS and CDR2 YYEKEE come from the germline V gene (reference sequence). CDR3 length equals 14 residues. The CDR3 spells CASSAGEGRNEQFF. CDR3 bases: TGTGCCAGTTCAGCGGGAGAGGGTAGGAATGAGCAGTTCTTC.

The chain employs TRBV7-8 and TRBJ1-1; the match to TRBD1 covers 9 bases. The trim removed 5 bases at V and 6 bases at J, leaving 16 bases unmatched. The CDR3 runs to 17 residues. Looked up from germline, CDR1 is SGHVS and CDR2 is FQNEAQ. This CDR3 reads CASSPSTGQGFSPEAFF. The DNA of the CDR3 is TGTGCCAGCAGCCCCTCCACGGGACAGGGTTTTTCCCCTGAAGCTTTCTTT.

A note on this clonotype: Mismatch with germline at one junction end may stem from a read error. The chain carries TRBV12-5 and TRBJ1-1, with 7 bases lining up with TRBD1. The CDR3 covers 13 residues. Germline V lookup: CDR1 LGHNT, CDR2 FRNRAP. For the CDR3, the DNA is TGTGCTAGTGCCCCACAGGGGAACCCTGAAGCTTTCTTT. Encoded protein: CASAPQGNPEAFF.

The rearrangement links TRBV27 to TRBJ1-5, with 7 nucleotides matching TRBD1. Germline V gene lookup returns CDR1 MNHEY and CDR2 SMNVEV (reference sequence). This CDR3 has 14 amino acids. Germline trimming cut 5 bases from V and 7 bases from J; bases unmatched to any gene: 8. This CDR3 reads CASSQTGSEQPQHF. CDR3 sequence (DNA): TGTGCCAGCAGTCAGACAGGGTCTGAGCAGCCCCAGCATTTT.

The V call is TRBV7-9, the J call TRBJ2-1, with 10 nucleotides matching TRBD2. CDR3 size: 19 residues. V lost 3 bases to trimming and J lost 0 bases; unmatched junction nucleotides: 11. CDR1 and CDR2 (germline): SEHNR, FQNEAQ (reference sequence). CDR3 nucleotide sequence: TGTGCCAGCAGCTTCCCCACTAGCGGGAAGGGGAACTCCTACAATGAGCAGTTCTTC. Protein: CASSFPTSGKGNSYNEQFF.